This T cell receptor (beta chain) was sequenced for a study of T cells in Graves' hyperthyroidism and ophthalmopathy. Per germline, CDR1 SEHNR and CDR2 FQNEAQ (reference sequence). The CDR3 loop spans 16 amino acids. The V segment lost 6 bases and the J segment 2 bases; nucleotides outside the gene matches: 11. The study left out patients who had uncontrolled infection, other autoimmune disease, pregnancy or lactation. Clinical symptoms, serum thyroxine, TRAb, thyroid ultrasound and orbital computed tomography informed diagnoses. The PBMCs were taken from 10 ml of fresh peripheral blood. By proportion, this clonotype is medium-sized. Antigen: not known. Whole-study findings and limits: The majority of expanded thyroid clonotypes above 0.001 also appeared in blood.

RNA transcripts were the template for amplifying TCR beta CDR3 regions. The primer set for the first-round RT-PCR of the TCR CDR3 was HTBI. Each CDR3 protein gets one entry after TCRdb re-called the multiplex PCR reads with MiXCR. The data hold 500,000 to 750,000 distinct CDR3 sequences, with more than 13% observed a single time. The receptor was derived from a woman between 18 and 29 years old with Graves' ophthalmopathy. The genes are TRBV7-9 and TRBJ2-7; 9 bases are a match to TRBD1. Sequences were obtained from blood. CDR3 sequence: CASRPGQGKHPYEQYF. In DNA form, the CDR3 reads TGTGCCAGCAGGCCGGGACAGGGAAAGCATCCCTACGAGCAGTACTTC. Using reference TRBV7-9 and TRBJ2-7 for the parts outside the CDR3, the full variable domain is DTGVSQNPRHKITKRGQNVTFRCDPISEHNRLYWYRQTLGQGPEFLTYFQNEAQLEKSRLLSDRFSAERPKGSFSTLEIQRTEQGDSAMYLCASRPGQGKHPYEQYFGPGTRLTVT.